A selection of T cell receptor beta chains follows, all from one sample in a study of blood T cell repertoires in COVID-19. Generated by immunoSEQ multiplex PCR, the TCRdb table keeps only in-frame clones and is missing some. The sample yields a few hundred thousand clones, 90% to 95% seen once. The sample taken for sequencing was PBMCs or T cells enriched from blood (not recorded which). The source is a middle-aged woman who had been exposed to COVID-19. Both conserved end residues are part of each CDR3. Each record gives: V gene, J gene, D gene, clone size, CDR3 DNA, CDR3 protein. A D gene is named only where the DNA matches it firmly. Clone sizes are given selectively: once, few, many, or a class where the clone is expanded.

>TRBV6-4|TRBJ2-3|TRBD1|NA
TGTGCCAGCAGTGAGACAGGGCCCACAGATACGCAGTATTTT
CASSETGPTDTQYF
>TRBV5-1|TRBJ1-2|TRBD1|NA
TGCGCCAGCAGCGCACAGGGGGCTGCGGGTGGCTACACCTTC
CASSAQGAAGGYTF
>TRBV10-3|TRBJ2-2|NA|NA
TGTGCCATCATGGGAGCTTTGGGGGGCACCGGGGAGCTGTTTTTT
CAIMGALGGTGELFF
>TRBV28|TRBJ1-2|NA|NA
TGTGCCAGCAGTTTATATATGGGGGCTAAGGGGCATGGCTACACCTTC
CASSLYMGAKGHGYTF
>TRBV5-1|TRBJ2-1|TRBD2|NA
TGCGCCAGCAGCTTCATAGAGCGGGAGGCCCACAATGAGCAGTTCTTC
CASSFIEREAHNEQFF
>TRBV30|TRBJ1-1|NA|once
TGTGCCTGGACTTCACAGCCGAACACTGAAGCTTTCTTT
CAWTSQPNTEAFF
>TRBV3-1/TRBV3-2|TRBJ2-7|NA|few
TGTGCCAGCAGCCCGCTGGGGGGGCGGAGGTACGAGCAGTACTTC
CASSPLGGRRYEQYF
>TRBV19|TRBJ2-1|TRBD2|NA
TGTGCCAGTAGTCGGACTAGCGGGGGGAATGAGCAGTTCTTC
CASSRTSGGNEQFF
>TRBV9|TRBJ2-1|TRBD2|NA
TGTGCCAGCAGCCCCGTACTAGCGGGAGGCAGAGAGCAGTTCTTC
CASSPVLAGGREQFF
>TRBV4-3|TRBJ1-2|TRBD1|NA
TGCGCCAGCAGCCTCAACCAGGGGGACGTCTATGGCTACACCTTC
CASSLNQGDVYGYTF
>TRBV7-9|TRBJ2-5|TRBD2|NA
TGTGCCAGCAGCAAAGCGGGGGGGGCAGAGACCCAGTACTTC
CASSKAGGAETQYF
>TRBV11-3|TRBJ1-1|NA|NA
TGTGCCAGCAGCCCTGGGCAGGGTCGAAACACTGAAGCTTTCTTT
CASSPGQGRNTEAFF
>TRBV7-8|TRBJ1-4|TRBD1|NA
TGTGCCAGCAGCTCCCGGGACAGGGACCTTAAACTGTTTTTT
CASSSRDRDLKLFF
>TRBV18|TRBJ1-1|TRBD1|once
TGTGCCAGCTCACCCAGGACAGGCAACACTGAAGCTTTCTTT
CASSPRTGNTEAFF
>TRBV2|TRBJ2-1|TRBD2|NA
TGTGCCAGCAGTGAGACTAGCGGGAGGTCCTACAATGAGCAGTTCTTC
CASSETSGRSYNEQFF
>TRBV11-3|TRBJ1-1|NA|NA
TGTGCCAGCAGCTCCGACAGAATTGAAGCTTTCTTT
CASSSDRIEAFF
>TRBV4-1|TRBJ1-2|NA|NA
TGCGCCAGCAGCCATGCCTTAGAGGGGGAGAAGGGCTACACCTTC
CASSHALEGEKGYTF
>TRBV10-3|TRBJ1-1|TRBD1|NA
TGTGCCATCAGAGACAGGGGGCATTTGGGGAACACTGAAGCTTTCTTT
CAIRDRGHLGNTEAFF
>TRBV18|TRBJ2-3|TRBD2|NA
TGTGCCAGCTCACCAGTCTGGCCTAGCGGGAGTCGGGATACGCAGTATTTT
CASSPVWPSGSRDTQYF
>TRBV5-1|TRBJ2-3|NA|NA
TGCGCCAGCAGCCTTGAATCGGGTTTGATGTCAGATACGCAGTATTTT
CASSLESGLMSDTQYF
>TRBV29-1|TRBJ2-3|TRBD2|NA
TGCAGCGTGTTACGCGGGAGTCTTCCAGATACGCAGTATTTT
CSVLRGSLPDTQYF
>TRBV19|TRBJ1-2|NA|NA
TGTGCCAGTAGTCCAGTACAGGGTGCGAACTATGGCTACACCTTC
CASSPVQGANYGYTF
>TRBV19|TRBJ2-2|NA|NA
TGTGCCAGTAGACCCCGAGGGGGGGTCACCGGGGAGCTGTTTTTT
CASRPRGGVTGELFF
>TRBV2|TRBJ1-1|NA|NA
TGTGCCACATTGAGGGAGGGGAACACTGAAGCTTTCTTT
CATLREGNTEAFF
>TRBV10-1|TRBJ1-1|NA|NA
TGCGCCAGCAGTGAAAGGCTTAGACATGAAGCTTTCTTT
CASSERLRHEAFF
>TRBV5-4|TRBJ2-5|NA|NA
TGTGCCAGCAGCTTGGGCGGGGGCTCTGAAGAGACCCAGTACTTC
CASSLGGGSEETQYF
>TRBV6-5|TRBJ2-7|NA|NA
TGTGCCAGCAGTAGCGACAGGGTAGGGGGGGAGCAGTACTTC
CASSSDRVGGEQYF
>TRBV5-8|TRBJ1-3|TRBD1|NA
TGTGCCAGCAGCTGGCCGGCCAGGGGGCCTGGAAACACCATATATTTT
CASSWPARGPGNTIYF
>TRBV29-1|TRBJ2-1|TRBD2|NA
TGCAGCGTTGAAGCGGGCGGGGGGGATTCCTACAATGAGCAGTTCTTC
CSVEAGGGDSYNEQFF
>TRBV2|TRBJ2-7|TRBD1|once
TGTGCCAGCAGTGAAGCGTCACAGGGGAAATACGAGCAGTACTTC
CASSEASQGKYEQYF
>TRBV24-1|TRBJ2-3|TRBD1|NA
TGTGCCACCAGTGATTCACAGGGGGCGCGCACAGATACGCAGTATTTT
CATSDSQGARTDTQYF
>TRBV7-2|TRBJ2-7|NA|NA
TGTGCCAGCAGCTTAAGAGTCCTCTACGAGCAGTACTTC
CASSLRVLYEQYF
>TRBV9|TRBJ2-5|TRBD2|NA
TGTGCCAGCAGCGTATCGGGACTAGAGTATGGGACCCAGTACTTC
CASSVSGLEYGTQYF
>TRBV18|TRBJ2-2|NA|NA
TGTGCCAGCTCACCACCCCAGAACACCGGGGAGCTGTTTTTT
CASSPPQNTGELFF
>TRBV7-3|TRBJ2-1|TRBD2|NA
TGTGCCAGCAGCTTGGGCGGGAGGGCCCTCAATGAGCAGTTCTTC
CASSLGGRALNEQFF
>TRBV19|TRBJ1-1|NA|NA
TGTGCCAGTAGCCGAACAGTGAACACTGAAGCTTTCTTT
CASSRTVNTEAFF
>TRBV7-8|TRBJ1-2|TRBD1|NA
TGTGCCAGCAGCCAACTCCGACAGGGGGCGCATGGCTACACCTTC
CASSQLRQGAHGYTF
>TRBV6-5|TRBJ2-1|TRBD1|NA
TGTGCCAGCCTCCGGGACAGAGGAAATGGTGAGCAGTTCTTC
CASLRDRGNGEQFF
>TRBV2|TRBJ1-2|NA|NA
TGTGCCAGCAGTGGACAGCTCTATGGCTACACCTTC
CASSGQLYGYTF
>TRBV18|TRBJ2-5|NA|NA
TGTGCCAGCTGCACTGGACTGGGGGAGACCCAGTACTTC
CASCTGLGETQYF
>TRBV29-1|TRBJ1-2|NA|NA
TGCAGCGTTGCACAGGGTACCTATGGCTACACCTTC
CSVAQGTYGYTF
>TRBV2|TRBJ1-1|NA|NA
TGTGCCAGCAGTGAAGCAGGAGTGGGGCGGACTGAAGCTTTCTTT
CASSEAGVGRTEAFF
>TRBV30|TRBJ1-5|NA|NA
TGTGCCTGGGATCAGGGGATAAGCAATAGCAATCAGCCCCAGCATTTT
CAWDQGISNSNQPQHF
>TRBV19|TRBJ1-2|TRBD1|NA
TGTGCCAGTAGGAGACAGGGAGCTAACTATGGCTACACCTTC
CASRRQGANYGYTF
>TRBV18|TRBJ2-7|TRBD2|NA
TGTGCCAGCTCACCCATAGCGGGGGGGTCCTCCTACGAGCAGTACTTC
CASSPIAGGSSYEQYF
>TRBV19|TRBJ2-7|TRBD1|NA
TGTGCCAGTAGCCCACCCCGGGACAGGGCCCACGAGCAGTACTTC
CASSPPRDRAHEQYF
>TRBV7-2|TRBJ1-1|NA|NA
TGTGCCAGCAGCCCCCAGAGCCGGGGGAACACTGAAGCTTTCTTT
CASSPQSRGNTEAFF